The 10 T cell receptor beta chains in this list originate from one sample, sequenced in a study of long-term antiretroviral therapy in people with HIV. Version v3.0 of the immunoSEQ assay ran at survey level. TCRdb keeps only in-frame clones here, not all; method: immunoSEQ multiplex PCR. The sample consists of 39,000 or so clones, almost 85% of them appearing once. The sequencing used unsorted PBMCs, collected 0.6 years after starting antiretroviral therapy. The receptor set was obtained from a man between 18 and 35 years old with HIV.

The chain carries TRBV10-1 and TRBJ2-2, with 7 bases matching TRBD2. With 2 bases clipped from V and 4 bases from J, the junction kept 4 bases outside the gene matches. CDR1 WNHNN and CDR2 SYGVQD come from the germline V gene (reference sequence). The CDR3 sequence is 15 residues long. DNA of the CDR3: TGCGCCAGCAGTGAGGGAGCGGGACCCACCGGGGAGCTGTTTTTT. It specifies CASSEGAGPTGELFF.

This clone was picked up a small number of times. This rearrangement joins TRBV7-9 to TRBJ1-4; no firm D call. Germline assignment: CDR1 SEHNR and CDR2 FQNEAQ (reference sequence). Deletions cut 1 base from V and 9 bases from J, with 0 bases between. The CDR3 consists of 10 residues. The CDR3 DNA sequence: TGTGCCAGCAGCTTAGAAAAACTGTTTTTT. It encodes CASSLEKLFF.

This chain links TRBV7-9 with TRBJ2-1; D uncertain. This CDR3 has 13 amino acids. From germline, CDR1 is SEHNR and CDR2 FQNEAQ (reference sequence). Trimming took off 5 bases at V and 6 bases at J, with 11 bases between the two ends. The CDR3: CASSGRVSNEQFF. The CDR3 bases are TGTGCCAGCAGCGGAAGAGTTTCCAATGAGCAGTTCTTC. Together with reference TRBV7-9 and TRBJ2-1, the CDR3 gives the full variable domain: DTGVSQNPRHKITKRGQNVTFRCDPISEHNRLYWYRQTLGQGPEFLTYFQNEAQLEKSRLLSDRFSAERPKGSFSTLEIQRTEQGDSAMYLCASSGRVSNEQFFGPGTRLTVL.

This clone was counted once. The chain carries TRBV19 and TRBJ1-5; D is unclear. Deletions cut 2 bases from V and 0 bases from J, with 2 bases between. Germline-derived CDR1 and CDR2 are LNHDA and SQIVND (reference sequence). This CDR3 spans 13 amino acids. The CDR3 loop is CASSITSNQPQHF. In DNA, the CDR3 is TGTGCCAGTAGTATAACTAGCAATCAGCCCCAGCATTTT.

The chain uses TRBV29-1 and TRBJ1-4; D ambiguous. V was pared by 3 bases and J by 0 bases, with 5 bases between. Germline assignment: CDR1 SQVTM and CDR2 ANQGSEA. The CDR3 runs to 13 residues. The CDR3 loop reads CSVEQATNEKLFF. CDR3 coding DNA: TGCAGCGTTGAGCAAGCAACTAATGAAAAACTGTTTTTT.

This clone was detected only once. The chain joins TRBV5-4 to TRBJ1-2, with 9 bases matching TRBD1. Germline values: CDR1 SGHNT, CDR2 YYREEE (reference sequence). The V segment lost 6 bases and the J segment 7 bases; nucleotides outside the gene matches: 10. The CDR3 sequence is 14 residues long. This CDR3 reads CASKGGQGSSGYTF. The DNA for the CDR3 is TGTGCCAGCAAAGGGGGACAGGGATCGAGTGGCTACACCTTC.

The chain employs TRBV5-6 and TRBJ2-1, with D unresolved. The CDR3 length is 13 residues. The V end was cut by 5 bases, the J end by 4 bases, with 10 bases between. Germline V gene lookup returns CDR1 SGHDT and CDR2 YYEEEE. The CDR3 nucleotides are TGTGCCAGCAGTAAGAGTGGGTACAATGAGCAGTTCTTC. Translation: CASSKSGYNEQFF.

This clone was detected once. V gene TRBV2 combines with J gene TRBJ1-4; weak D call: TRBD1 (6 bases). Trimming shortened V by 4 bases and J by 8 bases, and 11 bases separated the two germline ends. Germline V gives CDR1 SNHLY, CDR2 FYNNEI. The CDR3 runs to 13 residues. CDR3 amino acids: CASSAEGGEKLFF. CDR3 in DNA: TGTGCCAGCAGTGCAGAAGGGGGAGAAAAACTGTTTTTT. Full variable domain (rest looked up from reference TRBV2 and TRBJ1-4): EPEVTQTPSHQVTQMGQEVILRCVPISNHLYFYWYRQILGQKVEFLVSFYNNEISEKSEIFDDQFSVERPDGSNFTLKIRSTKLEDSAMYFCASSAEGGEKLFFGSGTQLSVL.

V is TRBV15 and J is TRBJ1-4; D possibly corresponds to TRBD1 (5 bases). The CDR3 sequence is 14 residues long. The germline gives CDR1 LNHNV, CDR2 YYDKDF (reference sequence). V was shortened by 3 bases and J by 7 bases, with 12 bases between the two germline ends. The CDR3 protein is CATSRDNGGEKLFF. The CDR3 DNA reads TGTGCCACCAGCAGGGACAACGGGGGTGAAAAACTGTTTTTT.

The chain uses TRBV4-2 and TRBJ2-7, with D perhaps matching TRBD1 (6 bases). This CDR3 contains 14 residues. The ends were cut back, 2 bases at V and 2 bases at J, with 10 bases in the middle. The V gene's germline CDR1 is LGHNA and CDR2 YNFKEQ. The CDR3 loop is CASSQQQGAYEQYF. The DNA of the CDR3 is TGTGCCAGCAGCCAACAACAGGGCGCCTACGAGCAGTACTTC.